This T cell receptor beta chain was profiled in a study of shared clonotypes between healthy human individuals. CD4+ cells yielded CD45RA+ naive and CD45RA-negative memory subsets. This CDR3 region has 16 residues. Trimming removed 3 bases at V and 0 bases at J, with 12 bases between. Here immunoSEQ multiplex PCR was the method, and the copy in TCRdb shows in-frame clones only, minus some. Of about 1.5 million clones in the sample, roughly 96% were seen once. The sequenced material came from naive CD4+ T cells sorted from blood. Stated subset: CD45RA+ positively selected. The chain is built from TRBV23-1 and TRBJ1-3; a weak D match, TRBD1 (5 bases). TRBV23-1 is classed as an ORF, of uncertain function. This TCR came from a man younger than 40 in good health. CDR3 sequence (DNA): TGCGCCAGCAGTCATCGGGACGGCTACTCTGGAAACACCATATATTTT. Encoded protein: CASSHRDGYSGNTIYF.